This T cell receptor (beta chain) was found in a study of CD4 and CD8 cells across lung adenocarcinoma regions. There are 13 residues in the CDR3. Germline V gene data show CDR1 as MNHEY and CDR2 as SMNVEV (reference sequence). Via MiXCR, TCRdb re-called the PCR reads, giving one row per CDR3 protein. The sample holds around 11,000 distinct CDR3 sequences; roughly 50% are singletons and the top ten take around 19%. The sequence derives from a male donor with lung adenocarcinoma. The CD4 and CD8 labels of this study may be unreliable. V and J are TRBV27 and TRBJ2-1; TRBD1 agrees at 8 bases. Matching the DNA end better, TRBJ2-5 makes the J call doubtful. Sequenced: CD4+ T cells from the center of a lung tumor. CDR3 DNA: TGTGCCAGCAGGGTGACAGGGGTGAAGACCCAGTACTTC. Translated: CASRVTGVKTQYF.